This T cell receptor (beta chain) was retrieved from a study of blood T cell repertoires in COVID-19. Whole-study context: The origin of the acute and convalescent COVID-19 samples was the United States, Italy and Spain. Sources were T cells, B-cell-depleted T cells, or PBMCs; the material itself was cDNA or gDNA.

V gave up 5 bases and J gave up 1 base; unmatched junction bases: 11. Per germline, CDR1 SGHAT and CDR2 FQNNGV. The CDR3 has 19 amino acids. Authors' analysis steps: Counts of nucleated cells, estimated from reference gene primer amplification, were obtained. Assay used: immunoSEQ multiplex PCR; TCRdb lists only in-frame clones, some missing. Clonal size and the V and J genes are those of that table, whereas D and trimming came from the DNA. This table holds about 90,000 clones, 75% to 90% found once. The clonotype was recovered from an elderly man with acute or convalescent COVID-19. J is TRBJ2-3 and V is TRBV11-2; 14 nucleotides agree with TRBD2. The sequenced sample was peripheral blood. DNA of the CDR3: TGTGCCAGCAGCCTCGGGACTAGCGGGAGATACGGACGCACAGATACGCAGTATTTT. It yields the protein CASSLGTSGRYGRTDTQYF.